This entry lists 10 T cell receptor beta chains sequenced from one sample in a study of Graves' ophthalmopathy and Graves' hyperthyroidism. The study amplified TCR beta CDR3 regions using RNA transcripts. Investigators did first-round RT-PCR with HTBI primers, then second-round multiplex PCR. TCRdb independently ran MiXCR on the multiplex PCR reads; one entry per CDR3 protein. Of some 1.1 million distinct CDR3 sequences detected, about 35% appear once; the ten largest clones hold around 10%. The sequenced sample was peripheral blood or thyroid tissue (not recorded which). The receptors shown here come from an adult man with Graves' hyperthyroidism.

The V call is TRBV4-1, the J call TRBJ1-1, with TRBD1 matching over 8 bases. Germline trimming cut 3 bases from V and 0 bases from J; bases unmatched to any gene: 9. Per germline, CDR1 MGHRA and CDR2 YSYEKL. CDR3 length: 17 amino acids. Here the CDR3 reads CASSHGQGIGMNTEAFF. CDR3 bases: TGCGCCAGCAGCCACGGACAGGGAATCGGAATGAACACTGAAGCTTTCTTT.

The chain couples TRBV2 to TRBJ1-5; 9 nucleotides agree with TRBD1. The CDR3 is 15 amino acids. Germline V gene sequence: CDR1 SNHLY, CDR2 FYNNEI. After removal of 8 bases from V and 0 bases from J, the junction contained 5 bases not matched to a gene. Here the CDR3 reads CASARDRDSNQPQHF. The CDR3 bases are TGTGCCAGCGCACGGGACAGGGATAGCAATCAGCCCCAGCATTTT.

A remark on this clonotype: One end of the junction fails to match germline, which may point to a read error. The rearrangement uses TRBV5-1 and TRBJ2-7; the D is unclear. Per germline, CDR1 SGHRS and CDR2 YFSETQ. There are 15 residues in the CDR3. CDR3 region: CASSHNSGRYREQYF. The CDR3 nucleotides read TGTGCCAGCAGCCACAACTCGGGCCGTTATCGCGAGCAGTACTTC.

This clonotype was observed at least ten times. V and J are TRBV7-3 and TRBJ2-6, with no clear D. Germline values: CDR1 SGHTA, CDR2 FQGTGA. The V end was cut by 5 bases, the J end by 3 bases, with 2 bases between. This CDR3 has 12 residues. The CDR3, as DNA: TGTGCCAGCAGCCATGGGGCCAACGTCCTGACTTTC. Translated: CASSHGANVLTF. The full variable domain, rest sourced from reference TRBV7-3 and TRBJ2-6, is GAGVSQTPSNKVTEKGKYVELRCDPISGHTALYWYRQSLGQGPEFLIYFQGTGAADDSGLPNDRFFAVRPEGSVSTLKIQRTERGDSAVYLCASSHGANVLTFGAGSRLTVL.

J is TRBJ2-2 and V is TRBV7-8; a possible D gene is TRBD2 (7 bases). Looked up from germline, CDR1 is SGHVS and CDR2 is FQNEAQ. The ends were cut back, 8 bases at V and 4 bases at J, with 17 bases in the middle. CDR3 length: 15 residues. The CDR3: CASERGGGGTGELFF. The CDR3 DNA sequence: TGTGCCAGCGAACGAGGGGGGGGCGGCACCGGGGAGCTGTTTTTT.

The gene calls are TRBV6-2 or TRBV6-3 and TRBJ1-1; D unclear. Trimming removed 2 bases from V and 10 bases from J, with 8 bases in between. Germline V lookup: CDR1 MNHEY, CDR2 SVGEGT. This CDR3 contains 11 residues. CDR3 in amino acids: CASSYRGSAFF. In nucleotides, the CDR3 is TGTGCCAGCAGTTACCGGGGTTCAGCTTTCTTT.

CDR3 residues: CASSLRGWSNQPQHF. DNA of the CDR3: TGTGCCAGCAGCTTACGGGGTTGGAGCAATCAGCCCCAGCATTTT. The J gene is TRBJ1-5, the V gene TRBV7-2; D not resolved. V lost 2 bases, J lost 1 base, and 9 bases lay in between. Germline CDR1 reads SGHTA; CDR2 reads FQGNSA. The CDR3 length is 15 residues.

With regard to this clonotype: A clone one base away is much larger, so this may be a read error. The chain couples TRBV4-1 to TRBJ1-2; D remains unclear. Germline CDR1 reads MGHRA; CDR2 reads YSYEKL. The ends were cut back, 0 bases at V and 4 bases at J, with 12 bases in the middle. The CDR3 is 15 residues long. CDR3: CASSQDGRLVYGYTF. The CDR3, as DNA: TGCGCCAGCAGCCAAGATGGGAGGCTAGTCTATGGCTACACCTTC.

The table lists this clonotype with many counts. The rearrangement links TRBV28 to TRBJ2-7, with a possible D match to TRBD2 (5 bases). CDR3 size: 14 residues. The germline V and J ends were trimmed by 5 bases and 0 bases, with 11 bases remaining between them. The V gene's germline CDR1 is MDHEN and CDR2 SYDVKM. CDR3 sequence reads: CASSATGNSYEQYF. CDR3 coding DNA: TGTGCCAGCAGTGCGACGGGAAACTCCTACGAGCAGTACTTC.

This clonotype was picked up a small number of times. The V and J genes are TRBV19 and TRBJ1-1, with TRBD1 matching 9 bases. Germline V lookup: CDR1 LNHDA, CDR2 SQIVND (reference sequence). Unmatched junction bases numbered 8, after V lost 3 bases and J lost 0 bases. The CDR3 covers 17 residues. The CDR3 spells CASSIAAGTGMNTEAFF. DNA for the CDR3: TGTGCCAGTAGTATTGCTGCCGGGACAGGGATGAACACTGAAGCTTTCTTT.